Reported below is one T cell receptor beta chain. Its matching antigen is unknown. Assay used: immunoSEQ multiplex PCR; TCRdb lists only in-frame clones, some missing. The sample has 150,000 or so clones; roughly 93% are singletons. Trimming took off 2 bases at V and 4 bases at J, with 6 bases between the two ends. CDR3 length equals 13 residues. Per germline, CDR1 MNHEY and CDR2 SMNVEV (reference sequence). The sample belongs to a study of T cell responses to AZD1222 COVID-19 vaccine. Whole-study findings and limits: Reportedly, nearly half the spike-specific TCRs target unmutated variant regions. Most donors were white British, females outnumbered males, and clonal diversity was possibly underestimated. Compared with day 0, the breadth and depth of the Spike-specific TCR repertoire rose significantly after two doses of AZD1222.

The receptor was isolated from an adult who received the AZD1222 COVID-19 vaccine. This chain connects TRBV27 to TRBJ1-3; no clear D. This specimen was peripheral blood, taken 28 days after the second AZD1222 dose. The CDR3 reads CASSLIRGNTIYF. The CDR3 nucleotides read TGTGCCAGCAGTTTAATTAGAGGAAACACCATATATTTT.